One sample yielded the 24 T cell receptor beta chains listed below, sequenced in a study of T cells after yellow fever vaccination. TCRdb reanalysed the 5' RACE reads using MiXCR and keeps one entry per CDR3 protein. The data show approximately 70,000 distinct CDR3 sequences, with around 7.1% seen just once and approximately 28% held by the top ten. Sequenced material: CD8+ T cells sorted from PBMCs, taken roughly 10 days after the first yellow fever vaccination. Receptor source: a man younger than 35 who received the YFV17D yellow fever vaccine.

This clonotype was detected a few times. This sequence joins TRBV5-1 and TRBJ1-2, with D maybe TRBD1 (5 bases). V lost 0 bases and J lost 6, with 12 bases in between. The CDR3 has 14 residues. Germline V CDR1 and CDR2: SGHRS, YFSETQ. The CDR3 is CASSLVPEGNGYTF. The CDR3 nucleotides are TGCGCCAGCAGCTTGGTTCCGGAGGGGAATGGCTACACCTTC. The full variable domain, in which reference TRBV5-1 and TRBJ1-2 provide the parts outside the CDR3, is KAGVTQTPRYLIKTRGQQVTLSCSPISGHRSVSWYQQTPGQGLQFLFEYFSETQRNKGNFPGRFSGRQFSNSRSEMNVSTLELGDSALYLCASSLVPEGNGYTFGSGTRLTVV.

This chain links TRBV5-1 with TRBJ1-1, with D hard to call. Germline V gene sequence: CDR1 SGHRS, CDR2 YFSETQ. Trimming removed 3 bases at V and 2 bases at J, with 20 bases between. This CDR3 has 17 amino acids. The CDR3 sequence: CASSSTLIQRSNTEAFF. In nucleotides, the CDR3 is TGCGCCAGCAGCTCAACTTTAATACAGCGGTCCAACACTGAAGCTTTCTTT.

This clonotype was observed many times. The rearrangement uses TRBV12-3 or TRBV12-4 and TRBJ2-1, with D tentatively TRBD2 (5 bases). The CDR3 spans 14 residues. Between the trimmed V and J ends, which lost 6 bases and 8 bases, there was a span of 17 bases. CDR3 in DNA: TGTGCCAGCAGGCCGGACGGAGGAGGTCATGAGCAGTTCTTC. It translates to CASRPDGGGHEQFF.

This clonotype showed up many times. The chain combines TRBV6-5 with TRBJ1-5; 8 positions agree with TRBD1. Germline CDR1 and CDR2: MNHEY and SVGAGI. CDR3 length: 15 amino acids. The V and J ends lost 0 bases and 5 bases, in that order; junction bases with no gene match: 3. The CDR3 region has the DNA TGTGCCAGCAGTTACTCGACAGGGGCGGATCAGCCCCAGCATTTT. Protein: CASSYSTGADQPQHF.

The chain couples TRBV7-8 to TRBJ2-7; the D is unclear. Germline CDR1 is SGHVS and CDR2 is FQNEAQ. V was shortened by 1 base and J by 2 bases, with 9 bases between the two germline ends. This CDR3 has 14 amino acids. CDR3 region: CASSLGGIAYEQYF. The CDR3 region has the DNA TGTGCCAGCAGCTTAGGGGGAATAGCCTACGAGCAGTACTTC.

This clonotype has a count of ten or more. The chain recombines TRBV10-3 with TRBJ2-7; D gene uncertain. Germline CDR1 reads ENHRY; CDR2 reads SYGVKD. Trimming shortened V by 6 bases and J by 3 bases, and 15 bases separated the two germline ends. CDR3 length equals 14 residues. This CDR3 reads CAIRSGVAGYEQYV. As DNA, the CDR3 is TGTGCCATCAGATCTGGAGTTGCCGGCTACGAGCAGTACGTC.

In this sample, this clonotype turned up a few times. This chain uses TRBV12-3 or TRBV12-4 with TRBJ2-3, with 7 bases fitting TRBD2. The CDR3 loop spans 15 amino acids. The ends lost 7 bases at V and 5 bases at J; junction bases unmatched: 12. CDR3 residues: CASTHSAGRLDTQYF. The CDR3 region has the DNA TGTGCCAGCACCCACTCAGCGGGGAGGTTAGATACGCAGTATTTT.

This clonotype was detected many times. Written as DNA, the CDR3 is TGTGCCAGCAGTTTAACAGGGACAGATACGCAGTATTTT. Translation gives CASSLTGTDTQYF. V gene TRBV6-6 combines with J gene TRBJ2-3; tentatively, D is TRBD1 (6 bases). Germline V gene data show CDR1 as MNHNY and CDR2 as SVGAGI (reference sequence). V was shortened by 4 bases and J by 3 bases, with 8 bases between the two germline ends. This CDR3 spans 13 amino acids.

This clonotype has ten or more counts. The chain links TRBV27 to TRBJ2-1; D gene ambiguous. Germline loops: CDR1 MNHEY, CDR2 SMNVEV (reference sequence). Trimming took off 8 bases at V and 0 bases at J, with 20 bases between the two ends. The length of the CDR3 is 17 residues. The CDR3 nucleotides read TGTGCCAGCCTCCCCCGCTTGGGGTCGAGCTCCTACAATGAGCAGTTCTTC. This codes for CASLPRLGSSSYNEQFF.

This clonotype was found a few times. The rearrangement uses TRBV7-3 and TRBJ2-3; 8 bases fit TRBD2. The CDR3 consists of 14 residues. Germline loops: CDR1 SGHTA, CDR2 FQGTGA. The J segment lost 8 bases and the V segment lost 5 bases, leaving 9 bases of the junction unmatched. CDR3 in DNA: TGTGCCAGCAGCCCCCCCAGCGGGGGAGGTACGCAGTATTTT. It translates to CASSPPSGGGTQYF. Based on the CDR3 plus reference TRBV7-3 and TRBJ2-3, the full variable domain is GAGVSQTPSNKVTEKGKYVELRCDPISGHTALYWYRQSLGQGPEFLIYFQGTGAADDSGLPNDRFFAVRPEGSVSTLKIQRTERGDSAVYLCASSPPSGGGTQYFGPGTRLTVL.

This clonotype was picked up many times. Here the CDR3 DNA reads TGTGCCAGCAGCAAGACTAGATTTGCAGATACGCAGTATTTT. This gives the protein CASSKTRFADTQYF. This rearrangement joins TRBV3-1 to TRBJ2-3, with a possible D match to TRBD2 (6 bases). CDR1 is LGHDT, CDR2 YNNKEL, per germline (reference sequence). Deletions cut 5 bases from V and 4 bases from J, with 13 bases between. The CDR3 runs to 14 residues.

The chain carries TRBV12-3 or TRBV12-4 and TRBJ2-1; D possibly matches TRBD1 or TRBD2 (7 bases each). V lost 8 bases, J lost 4 bases, and 21 bases lay in between. The CDR3 totals 16 residues. Here the CDR3 reads CASREQGGGPYNEQFF. In DNA, the CDR3 is TGTGCCAGCCGCGAGCAGGGGGGGGGGCCGTACAATGAGCAGTTCTTC.

This clonotype was observed a handful of times. The gene calls are TRBV5-6 and TRBJ2-7; D is uncertain. The germline CDR1 and CDR2 sequences are SGHDT and YYEEEE. V was clipped by 0 bases and J by 0 bases, with 19 bases between them. The CDR3 spans 18 residues. CDR3 coding DNA: TGTGCCAGCAGCTTGGCCGAGCACAAACCGCTCCGCTCCTACGAGCAGTACGTC. As protein: CASSLAEHKPLRSYEQYV.

This clonotype has at least ten counts. The chain couples TRBV5-1 to TRBJ2-7, with 7 bases identical to TRBD1. Trimming removed 4 bases from V and 3 bases from J; junction bases left unmatched: 7. Germline values: CDR1 SGHRS, CDR2 YFSETQ. CDR3 length equals 14 residues. CDR3 region: CASSRIGGGYEQYF. The CDR3 region has the DNA TGCGCCAGCAGCCGAATAGGGGGCGGCTACGAGCAGTACTTC.

The table lists this clonotype with many counts. The chain joins TRBV4-3 to TRBJ2-5; D is possibly TRBD2 (5 bases). The CDR3 spans 15 residues. Trimming shortened V by 0 bases and J by 4 bases, and 12 bases separated the two germline ends. The germline V gene has CDR1 LGHNA and CDR2 YSLEER. CDR3 bases: TGCGCCAGCAGCCAAGAGGGGAGCGGAGCAGAGACCCAGTACTTC. As protein: CASSQEGSGAETQYF.

The gene calls are TRBV30 and TRBJ2-3; D tentatively fits TRBD1 or TRBD2 (5 bases each). The CDR3 runs 12 residues. Germline CDR1 is GTSNPN and CDR2 is SVGIG (reference sequence). V was trimmed by 8 bases and J by 1 base, leaving 10 bases between them. CDR3 DNA sequence: TGTGCCACTCAGGGAGGCACAGATACGCAGTATTTT. Translating gives CATQGGTDTQYF.

In this sample, this clonotype turned up many times. This chain joins TRBV6-4 and TRBJ2-1; a weak D match, TRBD2 (6 bases). V was pared by 9 bases and J by 8 bases, with 35 bases between. The germline gives CDR1 MRHNA, CDR2 SNTAGT. The CDR3 spans 19 residues. Here the CDR3 reads CASTSIFRGRQLRVYEQFF. The DNA for the CDR3 is TGTGCCAGTACGAGTATCTTTCGGGGGAGGCAATTAAGAGTGTATGAGCAGTTCTTC.

This clonotype was detected many times. The V call is TRBV6-2 or TRBV6-3, the J call TRBJ2-5, with TRBD1 identical over 10 bases. The CDR3 is 15 amino acids. CDR1 is MNHEY, CDR2 SVGEGT, per germline. With V trimmed by 5 bases and J by 5 bases, 8 bases remained unmatched. The CDR3 sequence: CASSRDRGLLETQYF. The CDR3, as DNA: TGTGCCAGCAGTAGAGACAGGGGGCTGTTGGAGACCCAGTACTTC.

This clonotype appeared many times. The gene calls are TRBV27 and TRBJ2-1; 10 positions agree with TRBD2. Germline lookup yields CDR1 MNHEY and CDR2 SMNVEV (reference sequence). The junction had 9 bases not matched to a gene; V was cut back by 5 bases and J by 5 bases. This CDR3 is built from 16 residues. This CDR3 reads CASSLGLAPPNNEQFF. CDR3 nucleotides: TGTGCCAGCAGTCTGGGACTAGCGCCGCCCAACAATGAGCAGTTCTTC.

In this sample, this clonotype turned up many times. This chain joins TRBV6-4 and TRBJ2-7; 9 nucleotides match TRBD2. The CDR3 spans 17 residues. The germline V gene encodes CDR1 MRHNA and CDR2 SNTAGT. Germline trimming cut 0 bases from V and 6 bases from J; bases unmatched to any gene: 12. The CDR3 sequence is CASSDSRVAGAPIEQYV. The CDR3 nucleotides are TGTGCCAGCAGTGACTCTCGTGTAGCGGGGGCCCCGATCGAGCAGTACGTC.

This clonotype appeared a few times. The chain couples TRBV5-5 to TRBJ1-4, with TRBD1 as a possible D gene (6 bases). CDR1 SGHKS and CDR2 YYEKEE come from the germline V gene (reference sequence). Trimming left V 2 bases short and J 6 bases short, with 14 bases between. The CDR3 has 15 amino acids. In DNA, the CDR3 is TGTGCCAGCAGCTTTACCCAGGGGCTATATGAAAAACTGTTTTTT. Protein: CASSFTQGLYEKLFF.

This clonotype came up many times. The rearrangement joins TRBV7-2 to TRBJ2-1; D gene unclear. Trimming left V 5 bases short and J 10 bases short, with 9 bases between. The CDR3 contains 11 residues. CDR1 and CDR2 from the germline V gene are SGHTA and FQGNSA. The CDR3: CASSQAGEQFF. The DNA for the CDR3 is TGTGCCAGCAGCCAGGCCGGGGAGCAGTTCTTC. Supplemented by reference TRBV7-2 and TRBJ2-1, the full variable domain reads GAGVSQSPSNKVTEKGKDVELRCDPISGHTALYWYRQSLGQGLEFLIYFQGNSAPDKSGLPSDRFSAERTGGSVSTLTIQRTQQEDSAVYLCASSQAGEQFFGPGTRLTVL.

In this sample, this clonotype turned up a few times. The CDR3 bases are TGTGCCAGCAGACGGTGGACAGGGGCGAACACTGAAGCTTTCTTT. Amino acid sequence: CASRRWTGANTEAFF. The chain joins TRBV27 to TRBJ1-1, with 9 bases identical to TRBD1. The CDR3 sequence is 15 residues long. The germline V gene encodes CDR1 MNHEY and CDR2 SMNVEV (reference sequence). The V gene end was trimmed by 6 bases and the J gene end by 1 base; junction bases not matched to a gene: 6.

This clonotype was seen many times. The chain employs TRBV12-3 or TRBV12-4 and TRBJ1-4; no clear D gene. The CDR3 is 13 residues long. Deletions cut 2 bases from V and 6 bases from J, with 7 bases between. The CDR3 nucleotides read TGTGCCAGCAGTTTATCCGGATATGAAAAACTGTTTTTT. It codes for CASSLSGYEKLFF.